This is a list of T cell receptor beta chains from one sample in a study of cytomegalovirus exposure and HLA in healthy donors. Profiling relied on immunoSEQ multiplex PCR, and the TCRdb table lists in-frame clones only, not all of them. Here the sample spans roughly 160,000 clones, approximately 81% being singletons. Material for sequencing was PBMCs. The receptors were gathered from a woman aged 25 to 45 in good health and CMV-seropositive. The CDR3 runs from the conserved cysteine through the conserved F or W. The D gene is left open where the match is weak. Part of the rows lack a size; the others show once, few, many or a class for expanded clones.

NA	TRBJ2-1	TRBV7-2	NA	TGTGCCAGCAGCCCATGGGGGGGGCAAAGGTTTAAGCAGTTCTTC	CASSPWGGQRFKQFF
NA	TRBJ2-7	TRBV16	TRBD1	TGTGCCAGCAGCCCCCAGGGGGCTGTGGAGCAGTACTTC	CASSPQGAVEQYF
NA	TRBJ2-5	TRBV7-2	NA	TGTGCCAGCAAGCATGCGCCGTCCCAAGAGACCCAGTACTTC	CASKHAPSQETQYF
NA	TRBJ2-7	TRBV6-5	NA	TGTGCCAGCAGTTACTCGATCACACGTCCCTACGAGCAGTACTTC	CASSYSITRPYEQYF
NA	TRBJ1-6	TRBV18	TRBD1	TGTGCCAGCTCACCACGCCAGGGGGATAATTCACCCCTCCACTTT	CASSPRQGDNSPLHF
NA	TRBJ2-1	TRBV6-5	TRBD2	TGTGCCAGCAGTTACGGAGCGGGGGCCTACAATGAGCAGTTCTTC	CASSYGAGAYNEQFF
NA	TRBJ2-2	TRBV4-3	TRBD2	TGCGCCAGCAGCCAAGATCTTACTAGCGGGGGAGCGGGGGAGCTGTTTTTT	CASSQDLTSGGAGELFF
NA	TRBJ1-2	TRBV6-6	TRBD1	TGTGCCAGCAGCGACACAGGGGTTAACTATGGCTACACCTTC	CASSDTGVNYGYTF
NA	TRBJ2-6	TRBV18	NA	TGTGCCAGCTCACCTCAGGGTCCAGGGGCCAACGTCCTGACTTTC	CASSPQGPGANVLTF
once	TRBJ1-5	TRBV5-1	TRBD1	TGCGCCAGCAGCTGGGAAACAGGGGGGCAGCCCCAGCATTTT	CASSWETGGQPQHF
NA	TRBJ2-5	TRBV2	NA	TGTGCCAGAGACGAGGGATCCGCCCAGACCCAGTACTTC	CARDEGSAQTQYF
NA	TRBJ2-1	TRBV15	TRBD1	TGTGCCACCAGCACTCAGCAGGGGGTTGAGCAGTTCTTC	CATSTQQGVEQFF
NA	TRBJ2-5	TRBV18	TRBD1	TGTGCCAGCCACGGACAGGGACAGACCCAGTACTTC	CASHGQGQTQYF
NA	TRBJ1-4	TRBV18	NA	TGTGCCAGCTCACGGTCAGCAACTAATGAAAAACTGCTTTTT	CASSRSATNEKLLF
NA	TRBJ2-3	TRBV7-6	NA	TGTGCCAGCAGCTTAGCGTGGAGGGGAGGTACAGATACGCAGTATTTT	CASSLAWRGGTDTQYF
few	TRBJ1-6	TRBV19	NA	TGTGCCAGTAGTATGAGGCGGAGCTCCTATAATTCACCCCTCCACTTT	CASSMRRSSYNSPLHF
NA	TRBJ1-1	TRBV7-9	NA	TGTGCCAGCAGCGTACAGAACACTGAAGCTTTCTTT	CASSVQNTEAFF
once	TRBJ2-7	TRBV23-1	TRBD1	TGCGCCAGCAGTCAATCCGGGACAGACCACTACGAGCAGTACTTC	CASSQSGTDHYEQYF
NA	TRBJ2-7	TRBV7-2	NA	TGTGCCAGCAGCTTAGAACAGGTTTCTGGGGAGCAGTACTTC	CASSLEQVSGEQYF
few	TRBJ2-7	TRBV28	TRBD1	TGTGCCAGCGGACAGGGTTTTTCCCACGAGCAGTACTTC	CASGQGFSHEQYF
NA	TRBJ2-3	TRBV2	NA	TGTGCCAGCAGTGAAGCGATTCGGACAGATACGCAGTATTTT	CASSEAIRTDTQYF
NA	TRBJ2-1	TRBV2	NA	TGTGCCAGCAGTGATAGGGGTCCATTTTACAATGAGCAGTTCTTC	CASSDRGPFYNEQFF
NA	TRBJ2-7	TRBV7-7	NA	TGTGCCAGCAGCTTAGAGTCAGGAAGCTACGAGCAGTACTTC	CASSLESGSYEQYF
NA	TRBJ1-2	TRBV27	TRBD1	TGTGCCAGCAGTCTCCAGGGGGCCCTGAATGGCTACACCTTC	CASSLQGALNGYTF
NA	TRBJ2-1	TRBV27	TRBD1	TGTGCCAGCAGTCCCTTGGAAGACAGGGAGAATGAGCAGTTCTTC	CASSPLEDRENEQFF
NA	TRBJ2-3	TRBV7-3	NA	TGTGCCAGCAGCCCTAGTAGCGGTACAGATACGCAGTATTTT	CASSPSSGTDTQYF
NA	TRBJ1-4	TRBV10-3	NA	TGTGCCATCAGCCAACTTCCGCGGGAGGAAAAACTGTTTTTT	CAISQLPREEKLFF
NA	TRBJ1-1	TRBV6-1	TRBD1	TGTGCCAGCAGACTCGACAGGGATCGGAACACTGAAGCTTTCTTT	CASRLDRDRNTEAFF
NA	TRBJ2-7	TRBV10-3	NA	TGTGCCATCAGCGAAACGGACACCGCCTACGAGCAGTACTTC	CAISETDTAYEQYF
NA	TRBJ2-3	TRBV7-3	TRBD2	TGTGCCAGCAGCTCGACTAGCGGGTCCCCGCCGGAGTATTTT	CASSSTSGSPPEYF
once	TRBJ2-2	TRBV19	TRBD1	TGTGCCAGTATCATAAGAGGAGACAGGGGGTCCGGGGAGCTGTTTTTT	CASIIRGDRGSGELFF
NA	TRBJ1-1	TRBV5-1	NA	TGCGCCAGCAGCTTGGATGGAGTGACTGCGTGGTTTGAAGCTTTCTTT	CASSLDGVTAWFEAFF
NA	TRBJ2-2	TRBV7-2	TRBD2	TGTGCCAGCAGCTCACCTAGCGGGGGGATGAACACCGGGGAGCTGTTTTTT	CASSSPSGGMNTGELFF
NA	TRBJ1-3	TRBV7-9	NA	TGTGCCAGCAGCTCAAACTCTGGAAACACCATATATTTT	CASSSNSGNTIYF
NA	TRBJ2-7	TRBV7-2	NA	TGTGCCAGCAGCTCGGGACTCTGGGAGCAGTACTTC	CASSSGLWEQYF
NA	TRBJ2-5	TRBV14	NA	TGTGCCAGCAGCCACTTATTTTTGAGAGGGTCCTCTGAGACCCAGTACTTC	CASSHLFLRGSSETQYF
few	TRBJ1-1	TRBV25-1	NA	TGTGCCAGCAGTGATCCCCGCACAGGGAACACTGAAGCTTTCTTT	CASSDPRTGNTEAFF
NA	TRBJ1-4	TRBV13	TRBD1	TGTGCCAGCAGCTTAGGACAGGGGACCGGAAAACTGTTTTTT	CASSLGQGTGKLFF
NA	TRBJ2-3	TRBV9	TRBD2	TGTGCCAGCAGCGTTCAGACCGGGACTAGCGGGGTGAGGGCAGATACGCAGTATTTT	CASSVQTGTSGVRADTQYF
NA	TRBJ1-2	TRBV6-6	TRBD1	TGTGCCAGCAGCTCCACTTGGACAGGGTTGAACTATGGCTACACCTTC	CASSSTWTGLNYGYTF
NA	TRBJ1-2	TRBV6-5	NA	TGTGCCAGCAGGTCTCAGGGGCAACTGAGTGGCTACACCTTC	CASRSQGQLSGYTF
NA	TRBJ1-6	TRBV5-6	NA	TGTGCCAGCAGCCCACAGGGAGACTCACCCCTCCACTTT	CASSPQGDSPLHF
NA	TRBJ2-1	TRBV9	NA	TGTGCCAGCAGCGTAGAACCGGGACTTTACAATGAGCAGTTCTTC	CASSVEPGLYNEQFF
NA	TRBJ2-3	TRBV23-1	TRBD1	TGCGCCAGCAGTCAATCTAGGGGGCGCATCACAGATACGCAGTATTTT	CASSQSRGRITDTQYF
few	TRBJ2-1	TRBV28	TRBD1	TGTGCCAGCAGGAGGGGACAGGGGCTGTTCTTC	CASRRGQGLFF
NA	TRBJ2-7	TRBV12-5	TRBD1	TGTGCTAGTGGTCCCCGGGCGACAGGGTTCTACGAGCAGTACTTC	CASGPRATGFYEQYF